The source of this TCR beta chain is a study of blood T cell repertoires in COVID-19. About the study: Researchers got acute and convalescent COVID-19 samples from the United States, Italy and Spain.

Participants were placed into cohorts based on the clinical history they reported. The length of the CDR3 is 13 residues. Trimming removed 2 bases from V and 12 bases from J, with 16 bases in between. Germline CDR1 is KGHSH and CDR2 is LQKENI. Per the original methods: Estimates of nucleated cell counts were drawn from the amplification of reference gene primers. Profiled with immunoSEQ multiplex PCR; TCRdb holds only in-frame clones, not every one. That table furnishes V, J and clone size, whereas the DNA furnished D and trimming. The table shows about 170,000 clones, with 79% occurring only once. The source material was PBMCs or T cells enriched from blood (not recorded which). The TCR was taken from a woman between 65 and 79 years old in a cohort exposed to, infected with or recovered from COVID-19 (not recorded which). The V and J genes are TRBV18 and TRBJ1-1, with D possibly TRBD1 on 5 matching bases. CDR3 DNA: TGTGCCAGCTCACCATCAGCCAGGGAGGGAACTTTCTTT. Protein: CASSPSAREGTFF.